This T cell receptor beta chain came from a study of T cells in Graves' hyperthyroidism and ophthalmopathy. Study-level information: Peripheral blood sampling occurred at initial diagnosis, before any treatment. Study observations and caveats: Clonotypes that were expanded in thyroid above 0.001 mostly appeared in blood too. Ophthalmopathy, as predicted by the model, came a median 6.5 months after the prediction.

Thyroid ultrasound and orbital computed tomography, with clinical symptoms and serum thyroxine and TRAb, informed diagnoses. In this sample, this clonotype turned up many times. Its antigen is not known. The TCR beta CDR3 regions underwent amplification using RNA transcripts as the source. HTBI primers were used for first-round RT-PCR of the TCR CDR3. TCRdb fed the multiplex PCR reads into MiXCR, producing one record per CDR3 protein. The table records nearly 250,000 distinct CDR3 sequences, around 17% of them present only once. The sequencing sample was made of blood. The receptor's source is a young woman with Graves' ophthalmopathy.

CDR3 DNA sequence: TGCAGTGCTAGGAGGGGGGAGATGAGCAATCAGCCCCAGCATTTT. Amino acids: CSARRGEMSNQPQHF. The chain combines TRBV20-1 with TRBJ1-5, with D possibly matching TRBD1 (6 bases). Germline values: CDR1 DFQATT, CDR2 SNEGSKA (reference sequence). The CDR3 extends over 15 amino acids. Trimming cost V 3 bases and J 1 base, with 13 bases left between them.